Given below is one T cell receptor (beta chain) in context. Its antigen remains unknown. RNA transcripts served as the template for amplifying TCR beta CDR3 regions. HTBI primers were the set used in a first-round RT-PCR of the TCR CDR3. TCRdb analysed the multiplex PCR reads with MiXCR anew, one entry per CDR3 protein. The sample carries approximately 600,000 distinct CDR3 sequences, around 21% recorded once. These data are taken from a study of T cells in Graves' hyperthyroidism and ophthalmopathy. Study context: Peripheral blood draws took place at initial diagnosis, ahead of any treatment. General study results and limits: Ophthalmopathy onset followed model prediction by a median roughly six months.

What was sequenced was blood. The sequence was collected from a man aged 25-40 years with Graves' ophthalmopathy.

The CDR3 reads CASSLRTSETYEQYF. CDR3 nucleotides: TGTGCCAGCAGCTTGAGGACTAGCGAGACCTACGAGCAGTACTTC. The V and J genes are TRBV7-8 and TRBJ2-7, with TRBD2 matching 9 bases. With 3 bases clipped from V and 2 bases from J, the junction kept 5 bases outside the gene matches. Germline V gene sequence: CDR1 SGHVS, CDR2 FQNEAQ. The CDR3 loop spans 15 amino acids.